This T cell receptor (beta chain) emerged from a study of cytomegalovirus exposure and HLA in healthy donors. The PCR made use of 60 Vbeta and 13 Jbeta primers. TCRdb's copy holds only in-frame clones and misses some; the assay was immunoSEQ multiplex PCR. The table includes under 140,000 clones, approximately 84% detected once. Healthy bone marrow donors made up the donor group. A word on this clone: Its matching antigen is unknown.

General study results and limits: Under in vitro conditions, three CMV-associated chains were confirmed as specific for CMV antigens. The classifier reportedly diagnosed cytomegalovirus status with high sensitivity and specificity. It was about 150 TCR beta chains that were listed as cytomegalovirus-associated.

The CDR3 extends over 16 amino acids. V was pared by 2 bases and J by 3 bases, with 16 bases between. Germline lookup yields CDR1 SGHNT and CDR2 YYREEE (reference sequence). The sequence derives from a man aged 40-49 years in good health and CMV-seronegative. The chain recombines TRBV5-4 with TRBJ2-3; tentative D call: TRBD2 (5 bases). The sequenced sample consisted of PBMCs. For the CDR3, the DNA is TGTGCCAGCAGCTTAGGAGGACTGGCATTGACAGATACGCAGTATTTT. Translated: CASSLGGLALTDTQYF. Full variable domain (rest looked up from reference TRBV5-4 and TRBJ2-3): ETGVTQSPTHLIKTRGQQVTLRCSSQSGHNTVSWYQQALGQGPQFIFQYYREEENGRGNFPPRFSGLQFPNYSSELNVNALELDDSALYLCASSLGGLALTDTQYFGPGTRLTVL.